The rows below give T cell receptor beta chains drawn from one sample of a study of blood T cell repertoires in COVID-19. The data were produced by immunoSEQ multiplex PCR, yet TCRdb's version contains in-frame clones alone and is incomplete. The sample has around 150,000 clones; roughly 80% are singletons. The sample taken for sequencing was peripheral blood. These TCRs come from a man in his sixties or seventies with acute or convalescent COVID-19. Both conserved end residues are part of each CDR3. A D gene is named only where the DNA matches it firmly. The size field is filled for only some rows; it gives once, few, many or a size class.

V	size	D	J	CDR3	DNA
TRBV5-1	many	.	TRBJ2-7	CASGEGGTDSYEQYF	TGCGCCAGCGGCGAGGGTGGGACTGACTCCTACGAGCAGTACTTC
TRBV7-8	few	TRBD1	TRBJ1-6	CASSQGTGGAPNSPLHF	TGTGCCAGCAGCCAAGGGACAGGGGGCGCCCCTAATTCACCCCTCCACTTT
TRBV7-3	few	TRBD1	TRBJ1-6	CASSPSGTENSPLHF	TGTGCCAGCAGCCCCTCCGGGACAGAAAATTCACCCCTCCACTTT
TRBV14	.	TRBD1	TRBJ1-4	CASSQVGQGQGNEKLFF	TGTGCCAGCAGCCAAGTGGGTCAAGGACAGGGTAATGAAAAACTGTTTTTT
TRBV5-1	.	TRBD1	TRBJ2-3	CASRRRTGFGDTQYF	TGCGCCAGCAGACGGAGGACAGGGTTTGGAGATACGCAGTATTTT
TRBV10-3	.	.	TRBJ1-1	CAISESTVLNTEAFF	TGTGCCATCAGTGAGTCGACAGTCTTGAACACTGAAGCTTTCTTT
TRBV28	once	TRBD1	TRBJ2-7	CASSARDREPYEQYF	TGTGCCAGCAGTGCCAGGGACAGGGAGCCCTACGAGCAGTACTTC
TRBV19	.	.	TRBJ2-4	CASSQPTVNLNIQYF	TGTGCCAGTAGCCAACCGACAGTGAACTTAAACATTCAGTACTTC
TRBV9	.	TRBD2	TRBJ2-3	CASSVVGTSDTDTQYF	TGTGCCAGCAGCGTAGTTGGGACTAGCGATACAGATACGCAGTATTTT
TRBV7-2	.	.	TRBJ1-1	CASSLGEAGAEAFF	TGTGCCAGCAGCTTAGGGGAGGCCGGCGCTGAAGCTTTCTTT
TRBV21-1	.	.	TRBJ1-5	CASSSRGLSNQPQHF	TGTGCCAGCAGCAGCAGGGGTTTGAGCAATCAGCCCCAGCATTTT
TRBV28	.	TRBD1	TRBJ1-4	CASSKGQGAPNEKLFF	TGTGCCAGCAGCAAGGGACAGGGGGCCCCTAATGAAAAACTGTTTTTT
TRBV6-5	.	.	TRBJ1-2	CASLRGLGYTF	TGTGCCAGCTTGAGAGGGTTAGGCTACACCTTC
TRBV30	.	TRBD1	TRBJ2-7	CAWRQRGREQYF	TGTGCCTGGAGGCAAAGGGGGCGAGAGCAGTACTTC
TRBV5-4	.	.	TRBJ2-2	CASSLGRNTGELFF	TGTGCCAGCAGCTTGGGCAGAAACACCGGGGAGCTGTTTTTT
TRBV11-2	.	TRBD2	TRBJ2-7	CASTRRGLSSYEQYF	TGTGCCAGCACTAGGAGGGGACTAAGCTCCTACGAGCAGTACTTC
TRBV20-1	.	.	TRBJ1-2	CSASLGRNYGYTF	TGCAGTGCTAGTCTGGGGAGGAACTATGGCTACACCTTC
TRBV18	once	.	TRBJ1-2	CASRGLTDYGYTF	TGTGCCAGCCGCGGACTTACCGACTATGGCTACACCTTC
TRBV7-2	.	.	TRBJ2-2	CASRRTGGGNGAGELFF	TGTGCCAGCAGGCGCACGGGTGGCGGGAACGGGGCCGGGGAGCTGTTTTTT
TRBV5-1	.	TRBD2	TRBJ2-5	CASSLMPSGKETQYF	TGCGCCAGCAGCTTGATGCCTAGCGGTAAAGAGACCCAGTACTTC
TRBV11-2	.	.	TRBJ1-2	CASSLDRGGAGYGYTF	TGTGCCAGCAGCTTAGATCGTGGGGGCGCGGGCTATGGCTACACCTTC
TRBV29-1	.	TRBD1	TRBJ1-2	CSAGQGNYGYTF	TGCAGCGCTGGACAGGGGAACTATGGCTACACCTTC
TRBV28	.	TRBD2	TRBJ2-5	CASSGAGATQETQYF	TGTGCCAGCAGTGGAGCGGGAGCGACCCAAGAGACCCAGTACTTC
TRBV6-5	.	.	TRBJ2-2	CASSYGRAGTGELFF	TGTGCCAGCAGTTACGGCAGGGCAGGCACCGGGGAGCTGTTTTTT
TRBV11-2	.	.	TRBJ1-2	CASSLGDYGYTF	TGTGCCAGCAGCTTAGGCGATTATGGCTACACCTTC
TRBV19	few	TRBD1	TRBJ2-5	CASSQFRDRRRRETQYF	TGTGCCAGTAGTCAGTTCCGGGACAGGCGCCGTAGGGAGACCCAGTACTTC
TRBV29-1	.	.	TRBJ1-2	CSVETQGGGRGLYGYTF	TGCAGCGTTGAAACTCAGGGTGGAGGGCGCGGGCTCTATGGCTACACCTTC
TRBV18	.	.	TRBJ2-4	CASSPETAASGKNIQYF	TGTGCCAGCTCACCAGAAACCGCCGCCTCGGGCAAAAACATTCAGTACTTC
TRBV7-6	once	TRBD2	TRBJ2-1	CASSQAQLAGGPLDEQFF	TGTGCCAGCAGCCAAGCGCAGTTAGCGGGAGGGCCGTTAGATGAGCAGTTCTTC
TRBV11-2	.	.	TRBJ2-7	CASSLDRLYEQYF	TGTGCCAGCAGCTTAGACAGGCTCTACGAGCAGTACTTC
TRBV28	.	TRBD1	TRBJ1-4	CASRKRRQGKSDEKLFF	TGTGCCAGCAGAAAGCGACGACAGGGGAAATCGGATGAAAAACTGTTTTTT
TRBV3-1/TRBV3-2	.	.	TRBJ1-4	CASSRNGPAEKLFF	TGTGCCAGCAGCCGGAATGGGCCCGCCGAAAAACTGTTTTTT
TRBV11-2	.	TRBD1	TRBJ2-3	CASSSPRTGGLTSTDTQYF	TGTGCCAGCAGCTCTCCCAGGACAGGGGGTTTAACTAGCACAGATACGCAGTATTTT
TRBV2	.	TRBD1	TRBJ1-5	CASSGTGGNQPQHF	TGTGCCAGCAGTGGGACAGGGGGAAATCAGCCCCAGCATTTT
TRBV7-3	.	.	TRBJ1-2	CASSLNQGPNYGYTF	TGTGCCAGCAGCTTAAACCAGGGTCCTAACTATGGCTACACCTTC
TRBV28	few	.	TRBJ2-3	CASRAQGTSTDTQYF	TGTGCCAGCAGGGCACAGGGAACTAGCACAGATACGCAGTATTTT
TRBV7-3	.	TRBD2	TRBJ2-7	CASSLNGGSSYEQYF	TGTGCCAGCAGCTTAAATGGCGGGAGTAGCTACGAGCAGTACTTC
TRBV19	.	TRBD1	TRBJ2-2	CAVIRGTGSTGELFF	TGTGCCGTAATTCGGGGGACAGGGAGCACCGGGGAGCTGTTTTTT
TRBV6-6	.	TRBD1	TRBJ2-5	CASLKEQGAWETQYF	TGTGCCAGTTTAAAGGAACAGGGGGCCTGGGAGACCCAGTACTTC
TRBV25-1	.	.	TRBJ1-2	CATTGHSPGDGYTF	TGTGCCACCACGGGCCATTCTCCAGGGGATGGCTACACCTTC
TRBV5-1	.	TRBD2	TRBJ2-1	CASSVGTTFVNEQFF	TGCGCCAGCAGCGTGGGGACTACTTTTGTCAATGAGCAGTTCTTC
TRBV6-4	.	TRBD2	TRBJ2-7	CASSSTSGEQYF	TGTGCCAGCAGTTCGACTAGCGGCGAGCAGTACTTC
TRBV11-2	.	TRBD2	TRBJ2-5	CASRSISGGAGKTQYF	TGTGCCAGCAGGTCCATTAGCGGGGGGGCCGGTAAGACCCAGTACTTC
TRBV2	few	.	TRBJ1-1	CASERDTEAFF	TGTGCCAGCGAGAGGGACACTGAAGCTTTCTTT
TRBV18	.	.	TRBJ1-5	CASSPNSNQPQHF	TGTGCCAGCTCCCCTAATAGCAATCAGCCCCAGCATTTT